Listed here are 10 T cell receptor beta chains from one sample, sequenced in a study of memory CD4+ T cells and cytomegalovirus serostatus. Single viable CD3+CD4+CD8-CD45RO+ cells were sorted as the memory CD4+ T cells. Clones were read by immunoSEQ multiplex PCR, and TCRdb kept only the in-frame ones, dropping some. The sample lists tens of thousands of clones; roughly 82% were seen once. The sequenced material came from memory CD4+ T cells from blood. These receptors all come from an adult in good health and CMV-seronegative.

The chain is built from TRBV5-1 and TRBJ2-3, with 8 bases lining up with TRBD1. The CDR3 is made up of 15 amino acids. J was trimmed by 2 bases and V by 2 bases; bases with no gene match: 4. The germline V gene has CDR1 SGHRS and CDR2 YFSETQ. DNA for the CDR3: TGCGCCAGCAGCTTAAGACAGGGGCCCACAGATACGCAGTATTTT. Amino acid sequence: CASSLRQGPTDTQYF.

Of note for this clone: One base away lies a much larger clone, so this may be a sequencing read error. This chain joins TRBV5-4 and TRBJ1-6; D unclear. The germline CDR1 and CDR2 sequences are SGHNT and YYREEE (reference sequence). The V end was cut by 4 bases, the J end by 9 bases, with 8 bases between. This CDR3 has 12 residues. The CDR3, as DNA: TGTGCCAGCAGCCCGTCGGGTTCACCCCTCCACTTT. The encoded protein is CASSPSGSPLHF.

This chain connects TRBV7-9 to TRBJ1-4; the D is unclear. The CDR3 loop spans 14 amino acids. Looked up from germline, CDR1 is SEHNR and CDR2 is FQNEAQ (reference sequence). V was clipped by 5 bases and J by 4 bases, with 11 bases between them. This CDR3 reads CASSASLINEKLFF. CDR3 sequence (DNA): TGTGCCAGCAGCGCTAGTCTCATTAATGAAAAACTGTTTTTT. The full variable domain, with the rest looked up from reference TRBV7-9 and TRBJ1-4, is DTGVSQNPRHKITKRGQNVTFRCDPISEHNRLYWYRQTLGQGPEFLTYFQNEAQLEKSRLLSDRFSAERPKGSFSTLEIQRTEQGDSAMYLCASSASLINEKLFFGSGTQLSVL.

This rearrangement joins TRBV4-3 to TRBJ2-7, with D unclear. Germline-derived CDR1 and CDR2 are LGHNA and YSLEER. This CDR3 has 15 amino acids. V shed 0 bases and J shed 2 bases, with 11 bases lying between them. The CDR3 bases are TGCGCCAGCAGCCAAGATTTGGGGTCGGCCTACGAGCAGTACTTC. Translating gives CASSQDLGSAYEQYF.

The CDR3 here is CASSLTGGTVTGELFF. CDR3 coding DNA: TGCGCCAGCAGCCTAACAGGGGGCACGGTCACCGGGGAGCTGTTTTTT. The chain couples TRBV4-3 to TRBJ2-2; 9 bases agree with TRBD1. The CDR3 has 16 amino acids. Germline V gene data show CDR1 as LGHNA and CDR2 as YSLEER. Trimming took 4 bases from V and 4 from J; bases not matched to a gene: 7.

CDR3 protein: CASSLVFRAPDSPLHF. CDR3 coding DNA: TGTGCCAGCAGCTTAGTTTTCAGGGCGCCTGATTCACCCCTCCACTTT. The chain uses TRBV7-2 and TRBJ1-6; D possibly corresponds to TRBD1 (5 bases). The CDR3 loop spans 16 amino acids. Trimming removed 1 base at V and 8 bases at J, with 15 bases between. CDR1 is SGHTA and CDR2 is FQGNSA in the germline V gene.

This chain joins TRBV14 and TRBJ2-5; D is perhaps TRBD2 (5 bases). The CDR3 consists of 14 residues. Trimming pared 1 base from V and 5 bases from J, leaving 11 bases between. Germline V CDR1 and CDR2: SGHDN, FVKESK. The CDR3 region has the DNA TGTGCCAGCAGCCAAGCTACGGGGTGGGAGACCCAGTACTTC. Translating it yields CASSQATGWETQYF.

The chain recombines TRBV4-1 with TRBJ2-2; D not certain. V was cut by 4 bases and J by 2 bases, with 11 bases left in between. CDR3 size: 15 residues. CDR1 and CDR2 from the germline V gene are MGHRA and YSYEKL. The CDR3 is CASSLPWGNTGELFF. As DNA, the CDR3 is TGCGCCAGCAGCCTGCCCTGGGGAAACACCGGGGAGCTGTTTTTT.

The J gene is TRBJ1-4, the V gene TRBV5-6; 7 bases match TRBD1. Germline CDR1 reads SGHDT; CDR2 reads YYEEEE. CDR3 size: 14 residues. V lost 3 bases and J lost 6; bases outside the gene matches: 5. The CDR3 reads CASSSTGRYEKLFF. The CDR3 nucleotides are TGTGCCAGCAGCTCGACAGGGAGGTATGAAAAACTGTTTTTT.

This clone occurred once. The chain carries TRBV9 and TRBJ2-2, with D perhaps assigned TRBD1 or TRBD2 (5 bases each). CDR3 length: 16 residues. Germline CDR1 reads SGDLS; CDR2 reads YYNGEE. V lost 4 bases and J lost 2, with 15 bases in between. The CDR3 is CASSPKMGVNTGELFF. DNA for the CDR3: TGTGCCAGCAGCCCGAAGATGGGGGTCAACACCGGGGAGCTGTTTTTT. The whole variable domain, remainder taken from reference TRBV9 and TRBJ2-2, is DSGVTQTPKHLITATGQRVTLRCSPRSGDLSVYWYQQSLDQGLQFLIQYYNGEERAKGNILERFSAQQFPDLHSELNLSSLELGDSALYFCASSPKMGVNTGELFFGEGSRLTVL.